This T cell receptor beta chain was recovered during a study of T cells in Graves' hyperthyroidism and ophthalmopathy. This clonotype showed up many times. Its specificity is not known. It was RNA transcripts that yielded the amplified TCR beta CDR3 regions. HTBI primers were used for first-round RT-PCR of the TCR CDR3. TCRdb ran MiXCR on the multiplex PCR reads and lists one entry per CDR3 protein. The data hold some 690,000 distinct CDR3 sequences, with approximately 15% observed a single time. Study findings and constraints: Expanded thyroid clonotypes (above 0.001) were mostly also found in blood. Onset of ophthalmopathy came a median around 6.2 months after the model predicted it.

This receptor was obtained from a man aged 45-60 years with Graves' hyperthyroidism. Sequencing used blood.

The CDR3, as DNA: TGTGCCAGCAGTTCCCCCACGGGCGGTGGAAACACCATATATTTT. It translates to CASSSPTGGGNTIYF. V and J are TRBV28 and TRBJ1-3; D remains unclear. CDR1 is MDHEN, CDR2 SYDVKM, per germline. The CDR3 consists of 15 residues. V was cut by 4 bases and J by 3 bases, with 13 bases left in between.